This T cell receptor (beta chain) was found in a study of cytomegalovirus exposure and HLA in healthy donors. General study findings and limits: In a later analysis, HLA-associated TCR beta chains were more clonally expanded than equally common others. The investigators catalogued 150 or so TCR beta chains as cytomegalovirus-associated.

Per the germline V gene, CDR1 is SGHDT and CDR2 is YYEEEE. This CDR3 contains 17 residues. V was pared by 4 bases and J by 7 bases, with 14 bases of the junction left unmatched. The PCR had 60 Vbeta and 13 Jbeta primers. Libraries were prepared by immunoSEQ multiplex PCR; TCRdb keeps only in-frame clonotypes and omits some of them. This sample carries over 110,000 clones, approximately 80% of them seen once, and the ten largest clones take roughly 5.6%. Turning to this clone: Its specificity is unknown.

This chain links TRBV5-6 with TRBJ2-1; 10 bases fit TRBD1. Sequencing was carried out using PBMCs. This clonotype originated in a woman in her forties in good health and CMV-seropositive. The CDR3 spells CASSTTHSGTGVNEQFF. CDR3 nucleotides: TGTGCCAGCAGCACTACCCACTCCGGGACAGGGGTAAATGAGCAGTTCTTC. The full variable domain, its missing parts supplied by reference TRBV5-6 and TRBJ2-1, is DAGVTQSPTHLIKTRGQQVTLRCSPKSGHDTVSWYQQALGQGPQFIFQYYEEEERQRGNFPDRFSGHQFPNYSSELNVNALLLGDSALYLCASSTTHSGTGVNEQFFGPGTRLTVL.